This T cell receptor (beta chain) came from a study of blood T cell repertoires in COVID-19 (dated by TCRdb to between 2020 and 2021). Some background on the complete study: Samples covering the acute and convalescent phases of COVID-19 were provided by collaborators in the United States, Italy and Spain. Where HLA class I and class II types were available, the types were taken from metadata supplied by the sample provider, not from assay-based typing. The repertoires were released in a freely available public database meant as a resource for research on the immune response to SARS-CoV-2. The samples were drawn from two sources: the first 160 participants of the ongoing ImmuneRACE study, and 1,000 to 1,500 subjects contributed by 6 global collaborators. The dataset comprised deeply sampled blood TCRbeta repertoires from subjects exposed to, actively infected with, or recovered from COVID-19. A de-identified subject ID, COVID-19 status, age in years and sex were almost always included in the sample metadata. The material from the prospective study consisted of cDNA or gDNA derived from T cells, B-cell-depleted T cells, or PBMCs. Overall study outcomes, separate from this receptor: Clinical and demographic metadata were provided uncurated, with the amount varying by source and participant.

Whole blood was collected in K2EDTA tubes by collaborating institutions according to the institutions' own protocols. For TCRbeta analysis, collaborator samples were shipped as frozen whole blood, as isolated PBMCs, or as DNA extracted from either sample type. TCRbeta CDR3 regions were amplified from genomic DNA using the immunoSEQ Assay, a bias-controlled multiplex PCR. Under the source paper's analysis protocol: The number of nucleated cells in each sample was estimated from the amplification of reference gene primers within the assay. Sequence reads were collapsed and filtered to measure the absolute abundance of every unique TCRbeta CDR3 rearrangement. For each sample, productive Simpson clonality was calculated as the square root of Simpson's diversity index over productive rearrangements. In TCRdb, the immuneACCESS table is reduced to in-frame sequences with V and J assigned. These tables do not hold every clone; where another copy was compared, an unresolved V gene accounts for under half, and the others remain unexplained. D and trimming come from the DNA, and the V and J calls and clone size come from that table. This sample holds about 190,000 clones; around four fifths were observed only once. Jointly, the top ten make up 15% to 20% of the sample.

As regards this clone: The antigen it recognizes is unknown. No much larger clone exists at a distance of one base, and base qualities are not known.

The CDR3 goes from the cysteine to the phenylalanine over 17 residues. Only CDR3 DNA is held: 51 bases, read in frame from base 1. Per the germline V gene, ENHRY is the CDR1 and SYGVKD is the CDR2. At the junction V is shortened by 6 bases and J by 0 bases; bases outside the gene matches: 11. The chain links TRBV10-3 with TRBJ1-3, with 7 bases aligning to TRBD1. Specimen: peripheral blood. This receptor was obtained from a human donor in a cohort sampled during active COVID-19. The nucleotide sequence reads TGTGCCATCAGGCCGGGACAGACCCTATACTCTGGAAACACCATATATTTT. The translation is CAIRPGQTLYSGNTIYF.